The clone carrying this TCR beta chain has only a few counts. Its matching antigen is unknown. These data come from a study of human T cells and chemical hapten exposure. Study-wide context: Patients were given diphenylcyclopropenone on the scalp weekly across the approximately 25-week study. Findings and caveats of the study: There were significantly more large CDR3 similarity clusters among expanded TCRs than among controls. The immune response of these alopecia patients might not match healthy individuals'.

The sample's time point: patch test 1, 2 weeks after DPC sensitization. Treatment noted: therapeutic diphenylcyclopropenone sensitization with weekly scalp DPC. Germline assignment: CDR1 MNHEY and CDR2 SVGAGI. The CDR3 runs 16 residues. The V gene end was trimmed by 6 bases and the J gene end by 0 bases; junction bases not matched to a gene: 5. The study used a library that attached unique molecular identifiers to individual cDNA molecules. One entry per CDR3 protein results from TCRdb running MiXCR on the RACE reads. The sample lists roughly 86,000 distinct CDR3 sequences; roughly a tenth were seen once.

The J gene is TRBJ2-1, the V gene TRBV6-5, with 10 bases identical to TRBD2. Sequenced material: whole blood, taken in connection with sensitization to the hapten diphenylcyclopropenone (DPC). This TCR was recovered from a man between 35 and 55 years old with alopecia areata. Some clones in this sample may be carry-over from other donors' samples. CDR3 amino acids: CASRYSGRSSYNEQFF. The CDR3 bases are TGTGCCAGCAGATATAGCGGGAGGAGCTCCTACAATGAGCAGTTCTTC.